This TCR beta chain was obtained from a study of blood T cells in healthy people across ages. The V gene lost 6 bases and the J gene lost 1 base, with 12 bases spanning the gap. The germline V gene has CDR1 DFQATT and CDR2 SNEGSKA (reference sequence). The CDR3 contains 13 residues. For the second PCR, which ran for roughly 6 to 12 cycles, a sample-barcoded 5' primer and a J-beta primer mix were used. In TCRdb, the 5' RACE reads were re-called with MiXCR into one record per CDR3 protein. This table has 800,000 to 950,000 distinct CDR3 sequences, roughly 40% appearing once. Sequencing was done on a sample of blood. The TCR originated in a man between 18 and 29 years old in good health. The rearrangement links TRBV20-1 to TRBJ1-1; possibly TRBD1 for D (6 bases). The CDR3 sequence: CSASRGGNTEAFF. The CDR3 bases are TGCAGTGCCAGTAGGGGGGGGAACACTGAAGCTTTCTTT.